The source of this T cell receptor beta chain is a study of T cell responses to AZD1222 COVID-19 vaccine (dated by TCRdb to about 2021). Context from the whole study: TCR sequencing was performed for fewer than 250 trial participants, of whom about 200 were given two doses of AZD1222 and roughly 25 were given two doses of MenACWY control vaccine. Trial participants were enrolled by age into 18-55, 56-69 and 70-plus year subgroups, with approximately 160, 26 and 62 TCR-sequenced participants respectively.

According to the study, the label for this sample's time point signals: about 28 days (+/-7) after the second vaccine dose. Because spike-specific TCR depth and breadth did not differ between the two schedules, AZD1222 recipients who got a second dose at roughly 4 weeks were pooled with those who got a second dose at roughly 12 weeks. Samples from vaccinated people were obtained from the UK trials COV001 and COV002, which included a single-blind randomized controlled phase 2/3 trial of AZD1222 (ChAdOx1 nCoV-19) in healthy adults. For TCRbeta chain sequencing, PBMC samples from trial participants were taken at day 0 and at day 28 after the second dose. The CDR3 regions of human TCRbeta chains were analyzed by immunosequencing. The original pipeline was this. TCRs in the repertoires were compared against a reference library of SARS-CoV-2-specific TCRs that had been generated with the MIRA antigen-specificity platform. Breadth meant the fraction of unique TCRs that were SARS-CoV-2-associated, whereas depth meant the fraction of total T cells that were SARS-CoV-2-associated. Using the MIRA data, each spike-specific TCR was mapped to the spike region that the TCR reacts to and placed in a CD4 or CD8 class. Log10-transformed breadth and depth values were compared by one-way ANOVA with Sidak's multiple comparisons tests. TCRdb took this table from immuneACCESS and kept in-frame rearrangements with V and J called. Such tables lack part of the clones; where checked against another copy, unresolved V genes explain under half of the gap, and the rest is unexplained. V, J and clone size were drawn from that table, and D and trimming were deduced from the DNA. A total of 86,000 or so clones appear in this sample, around 84% of them only once. 5.6% of the sample is taken by the ten largest.

Overall results and qualifications from the work: Participants were mostly white British, with more females than males. The authors suggested clonal diversity may have been underestimated. Spike-specific TCR breadth and depth rose significantly after two AZD1222 doses compared with day 0 and with MenACWY recipients. Because no day 14 peak-response samples were available, the repertoires could be characterized only after the peak T cell response. The 56-69-year group was small, and its depth increase did not reach significance, likely because of low power. Nearly half of unique spike-specific TCRs reportedly recognized epitopes outside regions mutated in the B.1.351 and B.1.1.7 variants. CD4 TCRs associated with the vaccine covered the entire spike protein, and the dominant responses were in regions 160-218 and 743-854. Conclusions about previously exposed vaccinees are limited, since just 6 or 7 AZD1222 recipients were seropositive for SARS-CoV-2 at baseline.

Of note for this clone: It has no known antigen specificity. Nothing much larger sits one base from this clone, and base qualities are not available.

The sequences come from peripheral blood, collected 28 days after the second AZD1222 dose. The receptor comes from an adult who received the AZD1222 COVID-19 vaccine.

The DNA reads as follows: TGTGCCAGCAGGGGGACAGGGGCTTATGGCTACACCTTC. This is translated as CASRGTGAYGYTF. The V and J segments used are TRBV28 and TRBJ1-2; 10 junctional bases match TRBD1. Reading the germline V gene gives CDR1 MDHEN and CDR2 SYDVKM. Here V drops 6 bases and J drops 5 bases, and the junction holds 3 bases not matched to any gene. The CDR3, cysteine through phenylalanine, is 13 amino acids long. Only the CDR3 region is kept as DNA, spanning 39 bases read in frame from base 1.